The sequence of this TCR beta chain was determined in a study of blood T cell repertoires in COVID-19. As for the study in general: Collection of acute and convalescent COVID-19 samples took place in the United States, Italy and Spain.

V dropped 8 bases and J dropped 3 bases, with 11 bases sitting between them. Looked up from germline, CDR1 is LNHDA and CDR2 is SQIVND (reference sequence). The CDR3 runs 14 residues. Authors' methods: Researchers report that nucleated cell counts were estimated from reference gene primer amplification. Clones were read by immunoSEQ multiplex PCR, and TCRdb kept only the in-frame ones, dropping some. That table supplies the V and J calls and clone size; D and trimming were determined from the DNA. The sample consists of around 100,000 clones, more than 70% of them appearing once. This TCR derives from a human donor in a cohort sampled during active COVID-19. Sequenced sample: peripheral blood. The chain links TRBV19 to TRBJ2-6; TRBD1 might be the D (7 bases). The CDR3 coding sequence is TGTGCCAGTCAGGGGGGCGGTGGGGCCAACGTCCTGACTTTC. Protein sequence: CASQGGGGANVLTF.